The clone carrying this TCR beta chain was counted between two and nine times. This sample is part of a study of T-cell memory formation after mild COVID-19. Libraries for TCRalpha and TCRbeta carried sample barcodes and unique molecular identifiers via 5'RACE. TCRdb reprocessed the 5' RACE reads with MiXCR, giving one entry per CDR3 protein. The sample records 400,000 to 500,000 distinct CDR3 sequences, 20% to 25% being singletons. From germline, CDR1 is LGHNA and CDR2 YSLEER. The CDR3 consists of 15 residues. Deletions cut 2 bases from V and 4 bases from J, with 14 bases between. The receptor comes from an adult woman who had mild COVID-19 (a few samples of this study predate the infection). Cell type and time point are not known. The chain recombines TRBV4-3 with TRBJ2-5; no firm D call. The sample consisted of PBMCs or a T cell subset sorted from them (not recorded which). This chain's CDR3 is CASSQTVAGGETQYF. In DNA form, the CDR3 reads TGCGCCAGCAGCCAAACAGTCGCCGGTGGAGAGACCCAGTACTTC.